A selection of T cell receptor beta chains follows, all from one sample in a study of Ad26.COV2.S vaccination and SARS-CoV-2 variants. Sequenced by immunoSEQ multiplex PCR; TCRdb stores in-frame clones only, minus some. This table holds around 400,000 clones, 83% found once. This sample comprised peripheral blood, obtained in a trial of Ad26.COV2.S vaccine versus placebo. The source of these receptors is a person between 18 and 65 years old who received the Ad26.COV2.S COVID-19 vaccine or a placebo. Each CDR3 is given with its conserved first and last residue. The order of the fields is J gene, D gene, clone size, V gene, CDR3 protein, CDR3 DNA. The D gene is left open where the match is weak. Size values are once, few and many counts, or a class for expanded clones, and some rows have none.

j_gene: TRBJ2-7; d_gene: -; abundance: -; v_gene: TRBV9; CDR3aa: CASSASRVPYEQYF; CDR3nt: TGTGCCAGCAGCGCCTCCAGGGTCCCCTACGAGCAGTACTTC
j_gene: TRBJ2-1; d_gene: -; abundance: -; v_gene: TRBV6-2/TRBV6-3; CDR3aa: CASSLFSYNEQFF; CDR3nt: TGTGCCAGCAGTTTGTTTTCCTACAATGAGCAGTTCTTC
j_gene: TRBJ1-2; d_gene: TRBD1; abundance: -; v_gene: TRBV7-9; CDR3aa: CASSPTGGFSNGYTF; CDR3nt: TGTGCCAGCAGTCCGACAGGGGGGTTTAGCAATGGCTACACCTTC
j_gene: TRBJ1-1; d_gene: -; abundance: -; v_gene: TRBV9; CDR3aa: CASSVEWGAHTEAFF; CDR3nt: TGTGCCAGCAGCGTAGAATGGGGGGCGCATACTGAAGCTTTCTTT
j_gene: TRBJ2-5; d_gene: TRBD2; abundance: -; v_gene: TRBV6-2/TRBV6-3; CDR3aa: CASSRLAARETQYF; CDR3nt: TGTGCCAGCAGTCGACTAGCGGCACGGGAGACCCAGTACTTC
j_gene: TRBJ2-7; d_gene: -; abundance: -; v_gene: TRBV3-1/TRBV3-2; CDR3aa: CASSQDLRYEQYF; CDR3nt: TGTGCCAGCAGCCAAGATCTTAGGTACGAGCAGTACTTC
j_gene: TRBJ1-1; d_gene: -; abundance: -; v_gene: TRBV7-9; CDR3aa: CASSSPALNTEAFF; CDR3nt: TGTGCCAGCAGCTCACCGGCGCTTAACACTGAAGCTTTCTTT
j_gene: TRBJ1-2; d_gene: -; abundance: -; v_gene: TRBV2; CDR3aa: CASSRDERGGYTF; CDR3nt: TGTGCCAGCAGTCGGGACGAACGAGGTGGCTACACCTTC
j_gene: TRBJ2-6; d_gene: -; abundance: -; v_gene: TRBV7-3; CDR3aa: CASSLSGLFSGANVLTF; CDR3nt: TGTGCCAGCAGCTTAAGCGGATTGTTCTCTGGGGCCAACGTCCTGACTTTC
j_gene: TRBJ1-2; d_gene: -; abundance: -; v_gene: TRBV13; CDR3aa: CASSHYGRQTNYGYTF; CDR3nt: TGTGCCAGCAGCCATTATGGACGGCAGACTAACTATGGCTACACCTTC
j_gene: TRBJ2-1; d_gene: TRBD1; abundance: -; v_gene: TRBV7-6; CDR3aa: CASSARGTGVLNEQFF; CDR3nt: TGTGCCAGCAGCGCACGAGGGACAGGAGTTCTTAATGAGCAGTTCTTC
j_gene: TRBJ1-3; d_gene: -; abundance: -; v_gene: TRBV5-8; CDR3aa: CASRASFSGNTIYF; CDR3nt: TGTGCCAGCAGGGCCTCCTTCTCTGGAAACACCATATATTTT
j_gene: TRBJ2-5; d_gene: -; abundance: -; v_gene: TRBV5-6; CDR3aa: CASSLLASKETQYF; CDR3nt: TGTGCCAGCAGCTTACTAGCAAGTAAAGAGACCCAGTACTTC
j_gene: TRBJ2-7; d_gene: -; abundance: once; v_gene: TRBV6-1; CDR3aa: CASSEHGPGEQYF; CDR3nt: TGTGCCAGCAGTGAACACGGTCCGGGGGAGCAGTACTTC
j_gene: TRBJ2-7; d_gene: TRBD1; abundance: -; v_gene: TRBV19; CDR3aa: CASSPGTGFYEQYF; CDR3nt: TGTGCCAGTAGTCCCGGGACAGGATTCTACGAGCAGTACTTC
j_gene: TRBJ2-1; d_gene: -; abundance: -; v_gene: TRBV7-2; CDR3aa: CASRLPGGDEQFF; CDR3nt: TGTGCCAGCAGGCTACCGGGGGGCGATGAGCAGTTCTTC
j_gene: TRBJ2-7; d_gene: -; abundance: -; v_gene: TRBV6-6; CDR3aa: CASSYYDRRYEQYF; CDR3nt: TGTGCCAGCAGTTACTACGACAGAAGATACGAGCAGTACTTC
j_gene: TRBJ1-2; d_gene: -; abundance: once; v_gene: TRBV4-2; CDR3aa: CASSQWRGGYGYTF; CDR3nt: TGTGCCAGCAGCCAGTGGAGGGGTGGCTATGGCTACACCTTC
j_gene: TRBJ2-2; d_gene: TRBD2; abundance: few; v_gene: TRBV7-3; CDR3aa: CASSLDPVDRLAGFYTGELFF; CDR3nt: TGTGCCAGCAGCTTAGACCCCGTAGATCGACTAGCGGGATTTTACACCGGGGAGCTGTTTTTT
j_gene: TRBJ2-2; d_gene: TRBD1; abundance: -; v_gene: TRBV6-5; CDR3aa: CASSYDRGSTGELFF; CDR3nt: TGTGCCAGCAGTTACGACAGGGGATCCACCGGGGAGCTGTTTTTT
j_gene: TRBJ2-7; d_gene: TRBD2; abundance: -; v_gene: TRBV6-2/TRBV6-3; CDR3aa: CASTPTSGGEYEQYF; CDR3nt: TGTGCCAGCACCCCGACCAGCGGGGGGGAGTACGAGCAGTACTTC
j_gene: TRBJ1-3; d_gene: -; abundance: -; v_gene: TRBV11-2; CDR3aa: CASSPQGPGNTIYF; CDR3nt: TGTGCCAGCAGCCCCCAGGGGCCGGGAAACACCATATATTTT
j_gene: TRBJ1-1; d_gene: -; abundance: -; v_gene: TRBV5-1; CDR3aa: CASTLQSRDITEAFF; CDR3nt: TGCGCCAGCACCTTACAATCCCGGGACATCACTGAAGCTTTCTTT
j_gene: TRBJ1-1; d_gene: -; abundance: -; v_gene: TRBV4-1; CDR3aa: CASSQRTANTEAFF; CDR3nt: TGCGCCAGCAGCCAAAGGACGGCGAACACTGAAGCTTTCTTT
j_gene: TRBJ1-4; d_gene: -; abundance: -; v_gene: TRBV6-4; CDR3aa: CAPPNEMDITNEKLFF; CDR3nt: TGTGCCCCTCCGAACGAGATGGACATAACTAATGAAAAACTGTTTTTT
j_gene: TRBJ2-7; d_gene: -; abundance: -; v_gene: TRBV6-1; CDR3aa: CASSESLGPLGYEQYF; CDR3nt: TGTGCCAGCAGTGAATCTCTGGGACCTTTGGGCTACGAGCAGTACTTC
j_gene: TRBJ2-3; d_gene: TRBD2; abundance: -; v_gene: TRBV12-5; CDR3aa: CASRRLAGDQAADTQYF; CDR3nt: TGTGCTAGTAGAAGGCTAGCGGGAGATCAGGCAGCAGATACGCAGTATTTT
j_gene: TRBJ1-4; d_gene: -; abundance: -; v_gene: TRBV6-5; CDR3aa: CASTGWANEKLFF; CDR3nt: TGTGCCAGCACAGGGTGGGCTAATGAAAAACTGTTTTTT
j_gene: TRBJ2-7; d_gene: -; abundance: -; v_gene: TRBV11-2; CDR3aa: CASSLNQQGYEQYF; CDR3nt: TGTGCCAGCAGCTTAAATCAACAGGGCTACGAGCAGTACTTC
j_gene: TRBJ1-2; d_gene: -; abundance: -; v_gene: TRBV5-1; CDR3aa: CASSLGTASYGYTF; CDR3nt: TGCGCCAGCAGCTTGGGGACCGCCTCCTATGGCTACACCTTC
j_gene: TRBJ2-7; d_gene: TRBD2; abundance: -; v_gene: TRBV4-2; CDR3aa: CASSPGLAVSYEQYF; CDR3nt: TGTGCCAGCAGCCCTGGACTAGCGGTCTCCTACGAGCAGTACTTC
j_gene: TRBJ2-3; d_gene: -; abundance: -; v_gene: TRBV5-1; CDR3aa: CASGIGGTSTDTQYF; CDR3nt: TGCGCCAGCGGGATCGGAGGGACTAGCACAGATACGCAGTATTTT
j_gene: TRBJ2-3; d_gene: -; abundance: -; v_gene: TRBV19; CDR3aa: CASSIMALTDTQYF; CDR3nt: TGTGCCAGTAGTATAATGGCCCTCACAGATACGCAGTATTTT
j_gene: TRBJ1-3; d_gene: -; abundance: few; v_gene: TRBV5-6; CDR3aa: CASSWTGLGNTIYF; CDR3nt: TGTGCCAGCAGCTGGACGGGGTTGGGAAACACCATATATTTT
j_gene: TRBJ2-7; d_gene: -; abundance: few; v_gene: TRBV5-6; CDR3aa: CASRRGQSYEQYF; CDR3nt: TGTGCCAGCAGGCGAGGACAGTCCTACGAGCAGTACTTC
j_gene: TRBJ1-3; d_gene: -; abundance: -; v_gene: TRBV4-3; CDR3aa: CASSQEALFGSSGNTIYF; CDR3nt: TGCGCCAGCAGCCAAGAGGCCCTCTTTGGGAGCTCTGGAAACACCATATATTTT
j_gene: TRBJ1-2; d_gene: TRBD1; abundance: few; v_gene: TRBV19; CDR3aa: CASSIGTGSGYTF; CDR3nt: TGTGCCAGTAGTATCGGGACAGGGTCTGGCTACACCTTC
j_gene: TRBJ2-1; d_gene: -; abundance: once; v_gene: TRBV9; CDR3aa: CASSITGTREYNEQFF; CDR3nt: TGTGCCAGCAGCATTACCGGGACGCGAGAGTACAATGAGCAGTTCTTC
j_gene: TRBJ2-7; d_gene: TRBD1; abundance: -; v_gene: TRBV19; CDR3aa: CASSPGQGAAYEQYF; CDR3nt: TGTGCCAGTTCTCCGGGACAGGGGGCCGCCTACGAGCAGTACTTC
j_gene: TRBJ1-1; d_gene: -; abundance: -; v_gene: TRBV9; CDR3aa: CASSTGATNTEAFF; CDR3nt: TGTGCCAGCAGCACAGGTGCAACGAACACTGAAGCTTTCTTT
j_gene: TRBJ1-1; d_gene: TRBD1; abundance: -; v_gene: TRBV19; CDR3aa: CASSTSPGQSPRGTEAFF; CDR3nt: TGTGCCAGTAGTACCTCACCGGGACAGTCGCCCCGAGGAACTGAAGCTTTCTTT
j_gene: TRBJ2-1; d_gene: TRBD2; abundance: -; v_gene: TRBV10-2; CDR3aa: CATLPGGGGADEQFF; CDR3nt: TGCGCCACCCTCCCGGGGGGCGGGGGGGCCGATGAGCAGTTCTTC
j_gene: TRBJ2-1; d_gene: TRBD2; abundance: -; v_gene: TRBV3-1/TRBV3-2; CDR3aa: CASSITSGTYNEQFF; CDR3nt: TGTGCCAGCAGCATTACTAGCGGGACCTACAATGAGCAGTTCTTC
j_gene: TRBJ2-7; d_gene: -; abundance: -; v_gene: TRBV7-2; CDR3aa: CASSLPGRFYEQYF; CDR3nt: TGTGCCAGCAGCCTGCCCGGGAGATTTTACGAGCAGTACTTC
j_gene: TRBJ2-1; d_gene: -; abundance: -; v_gene: TRBV5-1; CDR3aa: CASSKQDSYNEQFF; CDR3nt: TGCGCCAGCAGCAAACAAGACAGCTACAATGAGCAGTTCTTC
j_gene: TRBJ2-6; d_gene: -; abundance: -; v_gene: TRBV7-9; CDR3aa: CASSLVTRFSGANVLTF; CDR3nt: TGTGCCAGCAGCTTGGTGACCAGATTCTCTGGGGCCAACGTCCTGACTTTC
j_gene: TRBJ1-1; d_gene: -; abundance: once; v_gene: TRBV3-1/TRBV3-2; CDR3aa: CASSPGVLGDTEAFF; CDR3nt: TGTGCCAGCAGCCCTGGGGTCTTGGGGGACACTGAAGCTTTCTTT
j_gene: TRBJ2-5; d_gene: TRBD1; abundance: once; v_gene: TRBV3-1/TRBV3-2; CDR3aa: CASSAQGAVLETQYF; CDR3nt: TGTGCCAGCAGTGCTCAGGGGGCGGTGTTGGAGACCCAGTACTTC
j_gene: TRBJ2-1; d_gene: -; abundance: -; v_gene: TRBV4-1; CDR3aa: CASSPRGRAYNEQFF; CDR3nt: TGCGCCAGCAGCCCGAGAGGGCGGGCCTACAATGAGCAGTTCTTC
j_gene: TRBJ2-3; d_gene: TRBD2; abundance: -; v_gene: TRBV18; CDR3aa: CASSPLSGSSTDTQYF; CDR3nt: TGTGCCAGCTCACCTCTTAGCGGGTCTAGCACAGATACGCAGTATTTT
j_gene: TRBJ2-7; d_gene: TRBD2; abundance: -; v_gene: TRBV3-1/TRBV3-2; CDR3aa: CASSQTAGGPYEQYF; CDR3nt: TGTGCCAGCAGCCAGACAGCGGGAGGCCCCTACGAGCAGTACTTC
j_gene: TRBJ1-2; d_gene: -; abundance: -; v_gene: TRBV7-9; CDR3aa: CASSPALGKWYGYTF; CDR3nt: TGTGCCAGCAGCCCAGCCTTGGGGAAGTGGTATGGCTACACCTTC
j_gene: TRBJ1-2; d_gene: -; abundance: -; v_gene: TRBV27; CDR3aa: CASGTAGGGYTF; CDR3nt: TGTGCCAGTGGGACCGCGGGAGGAGGCTACACCTTC
j_gene: TRBJ2-7; d_gene: -; abundance: -; v_gene: TRBV21-1; CDR3aa: CASSIQTSGGYEQYF; CDR3nt: TGTGCCAGCAGCATCCAAACGAGCGGGGGCTACGAGCAGTACTTC
j_gene: TRBJ1-4; d_gene: -; abundance: few; v_gene: TRBV2; CDR3aa: CASSDYSGKLFF; CDR3nt: TGTGCCAGCAGTGACTACTCAGGAAAACTGTTTTTT
j_gene: TRBJ2-1; d_gene: -; abundance: -; v_gene: TRBV7-6; CDR3aa: CASSFGSFYNEQFF; CDR3nt: TGTGCCAGCAGCTTTGGGTCGTTTTACAATGAGCAGTTCTTC